Included here is one T cell receptor (beta chain) sequence, with context. The data belong to a study of Graves' ophthalmopathy and Graves' hyperthyroidism. Germline V gene sequence: CDR1 SQVTM, CDR2 ANQGSEA. The V gene end was trimmed by 7 bases and the J gene end by 0 bases; junction bases not matched to a gene: 24. CDR3 length: 21 amino acids. Investigators amplified TCR beta CDR3 regions from RNA transcripts. RT-PCR was first run with HTBI primers, then multiplex PCR in a second round. TCRdb re-called the multiplex PCR reads through MiXCR, storing one row per CDR3 protein. Among over a million distinct CDR3 sequences, roughly 35% were seen once, and the ten largest hold around 10%.

V usage is TRBV29-1 and J usage is TRBJ1-4; 9 positions match TRBD1. The TCR originated in an adult man with Graves' hyperthyroidism. Sequencing was carried out using peripheral blood or thyroid tissue (not recorded which). The chain's CDR3 is CSGYRDRANSIARATNEKLFF. For the CDR3, the DNA is TGCAGCGGATACCGGGACAGGGCGAACTCAATTGCTAGGGCAACTAATGAAAAACTGTTTTTT.